This TCR beta chain was captured by sequencing in a study of early T cells in non-severe SARS-CoV-2 infection. Study background: Sequencing input comprised bulk RNA from unsorted whole blood; chain pairing was not available.

This clonotype came up many times. Germline V gives CDR1 SGHTA, CDR2 FQGNSA. The CDR3 is made up of 14 amino acids. The V end lost 5 bases, the J end lost 7 bases, and 15 bases lay between the germline ends. The library protocol tagged individual cDNA molecules with unique molecular identifiers. TCRdb reprocessed the 5' RACE reads with MiXCR, giving one entry per CDR3 protein. The top ten clones hold 8.6% of a sample with some 60,000 distinct CDR3 sequences, roughly a tenth of them seen once. The chain couples TRBV7-2 to TRBJ1-5; D perhaps matches TRBD1 (6 bases). The specimen sequenced was whole blood. The clonotype comes from an adult who was a healthcare worker with PCR-confirmed SARS-CoV-2 infection or an uninfected control (not recorded which). CDR3 protein: CASSLYRVGQPQHF. DNA for the CDR3: TGTGCCAGCAGCCTCTACAGGGTTGGGCAGCCCCAGCATTTT.